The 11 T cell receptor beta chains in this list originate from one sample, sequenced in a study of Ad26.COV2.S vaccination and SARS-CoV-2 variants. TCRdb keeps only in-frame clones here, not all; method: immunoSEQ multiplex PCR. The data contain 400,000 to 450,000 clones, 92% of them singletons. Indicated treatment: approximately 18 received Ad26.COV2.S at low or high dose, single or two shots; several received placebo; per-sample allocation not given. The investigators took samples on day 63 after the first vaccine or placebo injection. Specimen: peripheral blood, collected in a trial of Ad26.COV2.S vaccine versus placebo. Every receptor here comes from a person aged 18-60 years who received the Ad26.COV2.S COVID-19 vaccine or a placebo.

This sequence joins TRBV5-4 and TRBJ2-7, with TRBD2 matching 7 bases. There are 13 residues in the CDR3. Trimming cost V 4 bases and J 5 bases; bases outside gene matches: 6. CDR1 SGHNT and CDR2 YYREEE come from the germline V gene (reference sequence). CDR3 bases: TGTGCCAGCAGCGGACTAGTTCGTAACGAGCAGTACTTC. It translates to CASSGLVRNEQYF.

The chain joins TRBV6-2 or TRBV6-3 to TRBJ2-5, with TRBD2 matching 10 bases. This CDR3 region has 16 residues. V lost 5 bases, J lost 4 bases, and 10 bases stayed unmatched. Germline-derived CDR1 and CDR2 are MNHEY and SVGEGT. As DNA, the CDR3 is TGTGCCAGCAGTCCCGTCCTAGCGGGGGAGAGAGAGACCCAGTACTTC. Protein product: CASSPVLAGERETQYF.

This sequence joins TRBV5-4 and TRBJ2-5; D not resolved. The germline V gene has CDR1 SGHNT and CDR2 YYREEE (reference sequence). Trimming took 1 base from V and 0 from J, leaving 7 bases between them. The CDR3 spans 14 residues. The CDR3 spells CASSLRANQETQYF. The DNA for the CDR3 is TGTGCCAGCAGCTTGAGGGCGAACCAAGAGACCCAGTACTTC.

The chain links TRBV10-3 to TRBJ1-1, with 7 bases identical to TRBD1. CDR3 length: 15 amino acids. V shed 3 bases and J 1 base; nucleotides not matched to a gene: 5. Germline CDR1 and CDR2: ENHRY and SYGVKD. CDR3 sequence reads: CAISDRDRRNTEAFF. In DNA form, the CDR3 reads TGTGCCATCAGTGATCGGGACAGAAGGAACACTGAAGCTTTCTTT.

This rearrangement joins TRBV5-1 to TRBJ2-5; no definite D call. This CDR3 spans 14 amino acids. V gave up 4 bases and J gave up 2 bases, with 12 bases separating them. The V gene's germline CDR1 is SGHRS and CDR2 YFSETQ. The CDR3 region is CASSGRTVQETQYF. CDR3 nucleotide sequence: TGCGCCAGCAGCGGACGGACGGTTCAAGAGACCCAGTACTTC.

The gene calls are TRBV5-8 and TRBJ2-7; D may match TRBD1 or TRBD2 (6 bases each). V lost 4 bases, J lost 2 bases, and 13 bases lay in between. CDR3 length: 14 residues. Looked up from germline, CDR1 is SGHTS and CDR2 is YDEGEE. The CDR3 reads CASSGRTAPYEQYF. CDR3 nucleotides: TGTGCCAGCAGCGGGAGGACAGCTCCCTACGAGCAGTACTTC.

The CDR3 region has the DNA TGTGCCAGCAGCGTAGTTCCTAGCGGGGCTCCAGAGACCCAGTACTTC. This encodes CASSVVPSGAPETQYF. The chain couples TRBV9 to TRBJ2-5, with 9 bases matching TRBD2. There are 16 residues in the CDR3. V gave up 0 bases and J gave up 4 bases; unmatched junction bases: 7. Looked up from germline, CDR1 is SGDLS and CDR2 is YYNGEE.

As DNA, the CDR3 is TGTGCCAGCAGTTACGCGACCCTTAAACAGGGACTGTTTTTT. This encodes CASSYATLKQGLFF. The chain combines TRBV6-6 with TRBJ1-4, with TRBD1 as a possible D gene (6 bases). Germline CDR1 reads MNHNY; CDR2 reads SVGAGI (reference sequence). The V end lost 2 bases, the J end lost 13 bases, and 17 bases lay between the germline ends. The CDR3 length is 14 residues.

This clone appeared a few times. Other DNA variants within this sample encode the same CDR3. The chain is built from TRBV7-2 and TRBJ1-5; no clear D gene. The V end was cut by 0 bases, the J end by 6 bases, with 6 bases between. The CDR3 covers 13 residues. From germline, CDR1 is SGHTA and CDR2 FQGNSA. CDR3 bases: TGTGCCAGCAGCTTAGCGCTGGGTCAGCCCCAGCATTTT. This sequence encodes CASSLALGQPQHF. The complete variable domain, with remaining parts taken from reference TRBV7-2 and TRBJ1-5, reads GAGVSQSPSNKVTEKGKDVELRCDPISGHTALYWYRQSLGQGLEFLIYFQGNSAPDKSGLPSDRFSAERTGGSVSTLTIQRTQQEDSAVYLCASSLALGQPQHFGDGTRLSIL.

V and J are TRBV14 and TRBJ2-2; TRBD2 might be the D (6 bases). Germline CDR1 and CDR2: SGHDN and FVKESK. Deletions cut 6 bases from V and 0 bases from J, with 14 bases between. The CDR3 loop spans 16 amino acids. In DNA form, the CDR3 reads TGTGCCAGCAGTGTAGCGGCCCACGCGAACACCGGGGAGCTGTTTTTT. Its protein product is CASSVAAHANTGELFF. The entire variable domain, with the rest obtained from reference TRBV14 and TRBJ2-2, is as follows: EAGVTQFPSHSVIEKGQTVTLRCDPISGHDNLYWYRRVMGKEIKFLLHFVKESKQDESGMPNNRFLAERTGGTYSTLKVQPAELEDSGVYFCASSVAAHANTGELFFGEGSRLTVL.

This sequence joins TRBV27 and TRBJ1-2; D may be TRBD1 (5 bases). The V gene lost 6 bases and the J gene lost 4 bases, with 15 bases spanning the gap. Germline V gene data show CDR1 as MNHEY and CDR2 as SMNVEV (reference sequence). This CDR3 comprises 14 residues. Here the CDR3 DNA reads TGTGCCAGCAGCCGGGACTTAAGGGGCTATGGCTACACCTTC. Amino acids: CASSRDLRGYGYTF.